The clone carrying this T cell receptor (beta chain) was seen a single time. TCRdb reprocessed the RT-PCR reads via MiXCR and lists one record per CDR3 protein. The sample has roughly 200,000 distinct CDR3 sequences; about 38% are singletons. This sample was included in a study of patients and donors after allogeneic stem cell transplantation. The germline CDR1 and CDR2 sequences are MGHDK and SYGVNS. Trimming pared 6 bases from V and 2 bases from J, leaving 11 bases between. CDR3 size: 13 residues. The sequencing sample was made of blood, either unsorted or a sorted T cell fraction (not recorded which). The chain combines TRBV25-1 with TRBJ2-7; no clear D. This TCR derives from a human donor who was either an allogeneic HSCT recipient or a stem cell or donor lymphocyte infusion donor (not recorded which). It is not recorded whose cells these are; they may come from a transplant donor. CDR3 loop: CASSLGITYEQYF. CDR3 sequence (DNA): TGTGCCAGCAGCTTGGGGATCACCTACGAGCAGTACTTC.